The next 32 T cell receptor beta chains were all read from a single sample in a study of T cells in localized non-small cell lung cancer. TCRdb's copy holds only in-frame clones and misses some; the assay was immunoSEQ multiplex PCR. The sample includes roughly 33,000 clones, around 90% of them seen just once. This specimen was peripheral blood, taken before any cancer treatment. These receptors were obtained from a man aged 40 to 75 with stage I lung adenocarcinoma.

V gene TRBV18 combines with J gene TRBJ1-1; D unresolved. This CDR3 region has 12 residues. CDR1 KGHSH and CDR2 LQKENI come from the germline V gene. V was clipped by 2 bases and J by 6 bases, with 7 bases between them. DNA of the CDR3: TGTGCCAGCTCACCAATGAGCGCTGAAGCTTTCTTT. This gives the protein CASSPMSAEAFF.

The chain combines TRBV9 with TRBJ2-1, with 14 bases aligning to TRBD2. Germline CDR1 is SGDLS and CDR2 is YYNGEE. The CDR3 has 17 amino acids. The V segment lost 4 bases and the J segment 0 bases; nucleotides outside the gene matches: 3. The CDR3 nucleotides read TGTGCCAGCAGCCTCGGGACTAGCGGGGGCTCCTACAATGAGCAGTTCTTC. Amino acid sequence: CASSLGTSGGSYNEQFF.

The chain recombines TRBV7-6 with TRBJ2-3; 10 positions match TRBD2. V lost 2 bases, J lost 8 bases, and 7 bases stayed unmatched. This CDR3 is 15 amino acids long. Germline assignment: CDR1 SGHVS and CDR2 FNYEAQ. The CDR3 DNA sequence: TGTGCCAGCAGCTTAAACAGCGGGGGGGCGGGTACGCAGTATTTT. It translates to CASSLNSGGAGTQYF.

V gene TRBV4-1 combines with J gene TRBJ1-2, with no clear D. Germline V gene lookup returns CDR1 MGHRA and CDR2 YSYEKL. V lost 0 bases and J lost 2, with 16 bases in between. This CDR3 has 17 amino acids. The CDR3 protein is CASSQDHDGPANYGYTF. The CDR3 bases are TGCGCCAGCAGCCAAGATCACGATGGCCCGGCCAACTATGGCTACACCTTC.

CDR3 bases: TGCGCCAGCAGCCTGGGGAGGGGAATACAGGATCGCCGCGACGAGCAGTACTTC. Protein product: CASSLGRGIQDRRDEQYF. The rearrangement links TRBV5-1 to TRBJ2-7, with TRBD2 identical over 7 bases. Germline V gene sequence: CDR1 SGHRS, CDR2 YFSETQ. The CDR3 has 18 amino acids. The ends lost 4 bases at V and 5 bases at J; junction bases unmatched: 21.

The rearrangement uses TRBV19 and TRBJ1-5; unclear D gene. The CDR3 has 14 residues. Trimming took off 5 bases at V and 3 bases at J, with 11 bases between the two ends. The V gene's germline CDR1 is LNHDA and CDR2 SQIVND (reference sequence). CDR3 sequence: CASSPRILNQPQHF. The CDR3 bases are TGTGCCAGTAGTCCACGGATACTCAATCAGCCCCAGCATTTT.

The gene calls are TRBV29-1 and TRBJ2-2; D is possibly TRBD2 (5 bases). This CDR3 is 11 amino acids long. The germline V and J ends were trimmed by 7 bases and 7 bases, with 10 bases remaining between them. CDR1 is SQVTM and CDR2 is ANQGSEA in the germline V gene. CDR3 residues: CSARGDGELFF. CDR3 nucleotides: TGCAGCGCCCGGGGAGACGGGGAGCTGTTTTTT.

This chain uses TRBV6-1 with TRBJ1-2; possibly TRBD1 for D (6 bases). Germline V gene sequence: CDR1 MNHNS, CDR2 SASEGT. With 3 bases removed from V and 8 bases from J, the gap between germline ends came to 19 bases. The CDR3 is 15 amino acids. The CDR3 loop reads CASSDFGGGFEGYTF. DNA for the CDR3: TGTGCCAGCAGTGATTTTGGAGGGGGTTTTGAGGGCTACACCTTC.

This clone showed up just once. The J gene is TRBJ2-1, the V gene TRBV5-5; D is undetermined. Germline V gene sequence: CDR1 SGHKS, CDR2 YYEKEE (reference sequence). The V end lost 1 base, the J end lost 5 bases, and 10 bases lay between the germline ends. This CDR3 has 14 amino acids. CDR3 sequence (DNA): TGTGCCAGCAGCTTGCGGCAGATCGACAATGAGCAGTTCTTC. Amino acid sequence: CASSLRQIDNEQFF.

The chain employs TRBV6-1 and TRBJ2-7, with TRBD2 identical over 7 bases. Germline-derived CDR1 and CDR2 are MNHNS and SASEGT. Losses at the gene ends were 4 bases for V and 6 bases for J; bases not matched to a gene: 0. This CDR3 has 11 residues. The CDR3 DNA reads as TGTGCCAGCAGTGCGGGAGGCGAGCAGTACTTC. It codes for CASSAGGEQYF.

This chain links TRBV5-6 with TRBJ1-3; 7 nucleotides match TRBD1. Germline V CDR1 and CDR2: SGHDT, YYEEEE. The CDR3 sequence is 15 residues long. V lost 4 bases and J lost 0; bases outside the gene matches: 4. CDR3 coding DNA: TGTGCCAGCAGCGAGGGGGCGCGCTCTGGAAACACCATATATTTT. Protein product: CASSEGARSGNTIYF. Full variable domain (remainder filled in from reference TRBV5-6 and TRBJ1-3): DAGVTQSPTHLIKTRGQQVTLRCSPKSGHDTVSWYQQALGQGPQFIFQYYEEEERQRGNFPDRFSGHQFPNYSSELNVNALLLGDSALYLCASSEGARSGNTIYFGEGSWLTVV.

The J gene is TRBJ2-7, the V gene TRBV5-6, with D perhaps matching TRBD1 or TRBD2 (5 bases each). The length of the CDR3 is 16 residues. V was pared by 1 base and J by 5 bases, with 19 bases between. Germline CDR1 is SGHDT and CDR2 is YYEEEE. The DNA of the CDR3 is TGTGCCAGCAGCTTGAGGAACGGGGCCTTCTGGGACGAGCAGTACTTC. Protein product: CASSLRNGAFWDEQYF.

CDR3 nucleotide sequence: TGTGCCAGCAGTCTCGGACAGGGGGGCCTTAATGAGCAGTTCTTC. It specifies CASSLGQGGLNEQFF. The V and J genes are TRBV2 and TRBJ2-1; the match to TRBD1 covers 10 bases. Looked up from germline, CDR1 is SNHLY and CDR2 is FYNNEI. V lost 5 bases, J lost 7 bases, and 8 bases stayed unmatched. The CDR3 has 15 residues.

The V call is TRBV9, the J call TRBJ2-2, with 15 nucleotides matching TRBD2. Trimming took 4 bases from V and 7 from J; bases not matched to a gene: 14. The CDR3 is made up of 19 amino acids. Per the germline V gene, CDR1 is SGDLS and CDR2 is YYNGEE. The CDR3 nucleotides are TGTGCCAGCAGCTATGGGACTAGCGGGGGGACCATCTCGGGCGGGGAGCTGTTTTTT. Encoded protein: CASSYGTSGGTISGGELFF. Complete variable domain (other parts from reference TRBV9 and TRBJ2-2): DSGVTQTPKHLITATGQRVTLRCSPRSGDLSVYWYQQSLDQGLQFLIQYYNGEERAKGNILERFSAQQFPDLHSELNLSSLELGDSALYFCASSYGTSGGTISGGELFFGEGSRLTVL.

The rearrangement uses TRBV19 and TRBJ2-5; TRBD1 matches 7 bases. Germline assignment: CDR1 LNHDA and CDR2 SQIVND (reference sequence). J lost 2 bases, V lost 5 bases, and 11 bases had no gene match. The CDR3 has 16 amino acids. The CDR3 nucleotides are TGTGCCAGTAGTGCAAGCAGGGGGAACTTACAAGAGACCCAGTACTTC. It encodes CASSASRGNLQETQYF. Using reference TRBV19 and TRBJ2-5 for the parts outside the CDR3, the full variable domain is DGGITQSPKYLFRKEGQNVTLSCEQNLNHDAMYWYRQDPGQGLRLIYYSQIVNDFQKGDIAEGYSVSREKKESFPLTVTSAQKNPTAFYLCASSASRGNLQETQYFGPGTRLLVL.

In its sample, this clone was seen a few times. Written as DNA, the CDR3 is TGTGCCAGCAGCTTAGGACCTAGCCCTGCCACTGAAGCTTTCTTT. Translating it yields CASSLGPSPATEAFF. V and J are TRBV7-6 and TRBJ1-1; D call uncertain. V was trimmed by 1 base and J by 4 bases, leaving 13 bases between them. This CDR3 has 15 residues. Germline V gene data show CDR1 as SGHVS and CDR2 as FNYEAQ.

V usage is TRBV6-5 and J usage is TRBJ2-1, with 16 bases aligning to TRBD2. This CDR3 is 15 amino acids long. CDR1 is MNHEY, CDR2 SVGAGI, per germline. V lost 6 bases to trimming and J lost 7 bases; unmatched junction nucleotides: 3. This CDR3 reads CASRGLAGGYNEQFF. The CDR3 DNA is TGTGCCAGCAGGGGACTAGCGGGGGGGTATAATGAGCAGTTCTTC.

The CDR3 nucleotides read TGTGCTAGTGGACGGACAGGGGGTTATGGCTACACCTTC. Translation gives CASGRTGGYGYTF. The rearrangement links TRBV12-5 to TRBJ1-2, with TRBD1 identical over 10 bases. The ends lost 6 bases at V and 5 bases at J; junction bases unmatched: 3. Per the germline V gene, CDR1 is LGHNT and CDR2 is FRNRAP. The CDR3 length is 13 residues. The variable domain in full, completed from reference TRBV12-5 and TRBJ1-2, reads DARVTQTPRHKVTEMGQEVTMRCQPILGHNTVFWYRQTMMQGLELLAYFRNRAPLDDSGMPKDRFSAEMPDATLATLKIQPSEPRDSAVYFCASGRTGGYGYTFGSGTRLTVV.

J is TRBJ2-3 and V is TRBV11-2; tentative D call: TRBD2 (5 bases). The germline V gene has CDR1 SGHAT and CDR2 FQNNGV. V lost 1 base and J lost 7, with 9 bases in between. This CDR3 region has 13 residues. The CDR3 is CASSLARTYTQYF. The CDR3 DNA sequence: TGTGCCAGCAGCTTAGCCCGGACTTATACGCAGTATTTT.

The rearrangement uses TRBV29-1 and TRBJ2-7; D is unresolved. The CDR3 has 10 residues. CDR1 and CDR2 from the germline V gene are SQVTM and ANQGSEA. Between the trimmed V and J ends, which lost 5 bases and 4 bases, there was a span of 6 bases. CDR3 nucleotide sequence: TGCAGCGTTATGGGATACGAGCAGTACTTC. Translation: CSVMGYEQYF.

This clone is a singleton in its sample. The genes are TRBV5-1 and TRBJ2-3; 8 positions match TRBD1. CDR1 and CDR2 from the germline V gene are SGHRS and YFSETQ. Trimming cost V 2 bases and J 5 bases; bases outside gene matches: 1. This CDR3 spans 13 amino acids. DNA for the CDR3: TGCGCCAGCAGCTTACAGGGGGTAGATACGCAGTATTTT. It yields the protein CASSLQGVDTQYF.

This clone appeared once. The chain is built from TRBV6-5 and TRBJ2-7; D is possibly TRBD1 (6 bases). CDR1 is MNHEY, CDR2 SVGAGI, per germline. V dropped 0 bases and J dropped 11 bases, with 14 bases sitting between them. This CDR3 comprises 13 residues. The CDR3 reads CASSYSSWDMKYF. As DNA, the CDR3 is TGTGCCAGCAGTTACTCGAGTTGGGACATGAAGTACTTC.

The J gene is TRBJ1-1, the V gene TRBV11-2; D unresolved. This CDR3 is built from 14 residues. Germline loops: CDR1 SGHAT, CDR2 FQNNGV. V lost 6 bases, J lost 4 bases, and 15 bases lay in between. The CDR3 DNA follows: TGTGCCAGCAGACTCAATCTGGCTCCCACTGAAGCTTTCTTT. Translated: CASRLNLAPTEAFF.

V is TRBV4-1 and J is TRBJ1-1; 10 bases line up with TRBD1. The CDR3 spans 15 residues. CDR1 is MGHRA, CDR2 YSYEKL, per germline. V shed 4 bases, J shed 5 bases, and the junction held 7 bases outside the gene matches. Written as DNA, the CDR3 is TGCGCCAGCAGCCCCCCGGGACAGGGGAGTACTGAAGCTTTCTTT. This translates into CASSPPGQGSTEAFF.

DNA of the CDR3: TGTGCCGGCCGGGACAGGAGCTCCTATAATTCACCCCTCCACTTT. This sequence encodes CAGRDRSSYNSPLHF. V usage is TRBV6-1 and J usage is TRBJ1-6; 8 bases are a match to TRBD1. Germline CDR1 and CDR2: MNHNS and SASEGT. The length of the CDR3 is 15 residues. The junction had 6 bases not matched to a gene; V was cut back by 11 bases and J by 0 bases.

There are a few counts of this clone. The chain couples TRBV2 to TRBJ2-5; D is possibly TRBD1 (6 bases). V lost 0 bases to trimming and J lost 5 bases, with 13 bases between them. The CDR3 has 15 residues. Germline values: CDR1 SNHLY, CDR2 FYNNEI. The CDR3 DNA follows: TGTGCCAGCAGTGAAGCCCCCCACAGGGCGGAGACCCAGTACTTC. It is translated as CASSEAPHRAETQYF.

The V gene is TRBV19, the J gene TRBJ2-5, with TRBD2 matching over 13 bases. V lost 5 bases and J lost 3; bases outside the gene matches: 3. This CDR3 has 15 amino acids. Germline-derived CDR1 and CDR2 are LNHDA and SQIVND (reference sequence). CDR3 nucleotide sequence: TGTGCCAGTAGTCAAACTAGCGGGGGGGAAGAGACCCAGTACTTC. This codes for CASSQTSGGEETQYF.

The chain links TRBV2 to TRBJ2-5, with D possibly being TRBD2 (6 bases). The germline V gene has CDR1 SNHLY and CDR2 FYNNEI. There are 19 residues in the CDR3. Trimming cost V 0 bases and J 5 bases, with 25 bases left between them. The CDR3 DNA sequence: TGTGCCAGCAGTGAAGCGATCCAAAGTAGTGGGGAGGCCTGGGAGACCCAGTACTTC. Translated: CASSEAIQSSGEAWETQYF.

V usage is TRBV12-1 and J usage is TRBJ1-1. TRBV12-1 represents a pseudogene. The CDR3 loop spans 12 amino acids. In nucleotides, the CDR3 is TGTGCCACTACGGAAGGGAACACTGAAGCTTTCTTT. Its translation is CATTEGNTEAFF.

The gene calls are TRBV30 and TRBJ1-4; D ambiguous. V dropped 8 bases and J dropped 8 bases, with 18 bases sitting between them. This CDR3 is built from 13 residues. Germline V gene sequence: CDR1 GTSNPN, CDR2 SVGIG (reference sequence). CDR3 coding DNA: TGTGCCCAGAACCGCGAGCCTCGAGAAAAACTGTTTTTT. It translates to CAQNREPREKLFF.

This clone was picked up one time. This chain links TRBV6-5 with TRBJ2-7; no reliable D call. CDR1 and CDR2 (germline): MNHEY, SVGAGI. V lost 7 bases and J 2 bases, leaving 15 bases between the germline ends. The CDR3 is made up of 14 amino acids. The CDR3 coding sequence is TGTGCCAGCAAGCCGAATCCAGGACCCTACGAGCAGTACTTC. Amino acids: CASKPNPGPYEQYF.

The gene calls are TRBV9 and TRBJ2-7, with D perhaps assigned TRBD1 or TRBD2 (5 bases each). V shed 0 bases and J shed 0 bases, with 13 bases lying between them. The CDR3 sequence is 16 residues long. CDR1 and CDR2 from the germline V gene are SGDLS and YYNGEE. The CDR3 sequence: CASSVGPGTSSYEQYF. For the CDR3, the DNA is TGTGCCAGCAGCGTAGGTCCGGGGACGAGCTCCTACGAGCAGTACTTC. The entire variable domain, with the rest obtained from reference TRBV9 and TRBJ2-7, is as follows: DSGVTQTPKHLITATGQRVTLRCSPRSGDLSVYWYQQSLDQGLQFLIQYYNGEERAKGNILERFSAQQFPDLHSELNLSSLELGDSALYFCASSVGPGTSSYEQYFGPGTRLTVT.